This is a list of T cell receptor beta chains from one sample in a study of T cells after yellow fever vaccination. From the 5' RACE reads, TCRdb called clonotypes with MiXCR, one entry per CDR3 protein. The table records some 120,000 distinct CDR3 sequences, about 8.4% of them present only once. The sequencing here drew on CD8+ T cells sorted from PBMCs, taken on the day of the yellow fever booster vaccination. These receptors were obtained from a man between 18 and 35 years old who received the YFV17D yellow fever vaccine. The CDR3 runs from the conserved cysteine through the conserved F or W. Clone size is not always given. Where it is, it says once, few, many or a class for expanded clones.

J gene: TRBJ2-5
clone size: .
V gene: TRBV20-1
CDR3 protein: CSALTTPETQYF

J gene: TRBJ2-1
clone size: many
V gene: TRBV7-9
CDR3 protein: CASSWTGGTNNEQFF

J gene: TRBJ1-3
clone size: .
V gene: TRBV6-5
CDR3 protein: CASSYQVDPLYSGNTIYF

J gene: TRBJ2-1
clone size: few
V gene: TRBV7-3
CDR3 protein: CASSLSGGNYNEQFF

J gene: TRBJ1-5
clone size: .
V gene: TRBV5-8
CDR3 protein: CASSYSSNQPQHF

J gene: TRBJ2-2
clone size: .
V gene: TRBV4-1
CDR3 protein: CASSQDPGSGELFF

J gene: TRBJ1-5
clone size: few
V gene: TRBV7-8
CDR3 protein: CASSSELSNQPQHF

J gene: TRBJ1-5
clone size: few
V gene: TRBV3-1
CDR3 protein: CASSQDSETDFYSNQPQHF

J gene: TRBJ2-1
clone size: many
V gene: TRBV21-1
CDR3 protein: CASSIRSWGTGEQFF

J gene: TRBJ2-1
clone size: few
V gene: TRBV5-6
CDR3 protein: CASREGQRAGNEQFF

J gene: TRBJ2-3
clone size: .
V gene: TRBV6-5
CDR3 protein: CASSYSKSTDTQYF

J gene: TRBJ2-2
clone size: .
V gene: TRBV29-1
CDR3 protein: CSVETGGTGELFF

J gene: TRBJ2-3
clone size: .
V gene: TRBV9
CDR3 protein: CASSVESWPRSTQYF

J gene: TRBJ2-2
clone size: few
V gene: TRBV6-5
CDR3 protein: CASTLLGDTGELFF

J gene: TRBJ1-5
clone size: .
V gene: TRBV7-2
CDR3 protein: CASSLWTGGGQPQHF

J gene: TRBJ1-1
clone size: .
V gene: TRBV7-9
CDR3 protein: CASSLATGLLAEAFF

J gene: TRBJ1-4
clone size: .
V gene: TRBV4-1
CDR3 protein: CASSHYLVTGDEKLFF

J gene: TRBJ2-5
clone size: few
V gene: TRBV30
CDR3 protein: CAWNRGGETQYF